This passage covers 30 T cell receptor beta chains from one sample sequenced in a study of blood T cell repertoires in COVID-19. Profiled with immunoSEQ multiplex PCR; TCRdb holds only in-frame clones, not every one. Among approximately 130,000 clones listed, roughly 90% were seen once. The sample taken for sequencing was peripheral blood. These receptor sequences come from a man in his fifties or sixties with acute or convalescent COVID-19.

This chain joins TRBV4-2 and TRBJ2-7, with 13 bases aligning to TRBD2. The CDR3 extends over 15 amino acids. V lost 4 bases, J lost 3 bases, and 3 bases stayed unmatched. CDR1 LGHNA and CDR2 YNFKEQ come from the germline V gene. Written as DNA, the CDR3 is TGTGCCAGCAGCCTCGGGACTAGCGGGAACTACGAGCAGTACTTC. Residues: CASSLGTSGNYEQYF.

The V gene is TRBV20-1, the J gene TRBJ1-1; the D is unclear. The V and J ends lost 6 bases and 7 bases respectively, with 15 bases between them. In germline, CDR1 is DFQATT, CDR2 SNEGSKA (reference sequence). The CDR3 runs to 12 residues. The CDR3 DNA follows: TGCAGTGCCAGTTGGGAGAGATATGAAGCTTTCTTT. Its protein is CSASWERYEAFF.

The chain joins TRBV10-3 to TRBJ1-6, with 7 bases matching TRBD1. Germline V CDR1 and CDR2: ENHRY, SYGVKD. This CDR3 is 17 amino acids long. V dropped 6 bases and J dropped 0; count of bases not matched to a gene: 8. In DNA form, the CDR3 reads TGTGCCATCAGGGCCCCGACAGGGAGCTCCTATAATTCACCCCTCCACTTT. Translation gives CAIRAPTGSSYNSPLHF.

The chain carries TRBV7-8 and TRBJ1-1; no clear D gene. Trimming pared 0 bases from V and 7 bases from J, leaving 12 bases between. Looked up from germline, CDR1 is SGHVS and CDR2 is FQNEAQ. There are 14 residues in the CDR3. The CDR3 sequence is CASSLASRGSEAFF. The CDR3 coding sequence is TGTGCCAGCAGCTTAGCGTCAAGAGGGAGTGAAGCTTTCTTT. Filled out from reference TRBV7-8 and TRBJ1-1, the complete variable domain reads GAGVSQSPRYKVAKRGQDVALRCDPISGHVSLFWYQQALGQGPEFLTYFQNEAQLDKSGLPSDRFFAERPEGSVSTLKIQRTQQEDSAVYLCASSLASRGSEAFFGQGTRLTVV.

This chain connects TRBV30 to TRBJ1-6; 9 nucleotides agree with TRBD1. Trimming at V came to 4 bases and at J to 9 bases, leaving 10 bases not matched to a gene. The V gene's germline CDR1 is GTSNPN and CDR2 SVGIG (reference sequence). The CDR3 has 15 amino acids. The CDR3 DNA reads TGTGCCTGGAATCGCGGGGGGACAGGGAGTTCACCCCTCCACTTT. Encoded protein: CAWNRGGTGSSPLHF.

V is TRBV5-1 and J is TRBJ2-7; TRBD2 matches 8 bases. CDR1 and CDR2 from the germline V gene are SGHRS and YFSETQ. This CDR3 is built from 15 residues. Trimming took 0 bases from V and 3 from J; bases not matched to a gene: 5. CDR3 sequence reads: CASSLDGRADYEQYF. CDR3 nucleotides: TGCGCCAGCAGCTTGGACGGGAGGGCCGACTACGAGCAGTACTTC.

This chain connects TRBV6-2 or TRBV6-3 to TRBJ2-1; TRBD2 aligns across 8 bases. The V gene's germline CDR1 is MNHEY and CDR2 SVGEGT. The CDR3 consists of 15 residues. The J segment lost 10 bases and the V segment lost 2 bases, leaving 10 bases of the junction unmatched. DNA of the CDR3: TGTGCCAGCAGTTACCCCAGCGGGAGTACAGGAGAGCAGTTCTTC. It is translated as CASSYPSGSTGEQFF.

The chain couples TRBV7-8 to TRBJ1-2, with D maybe TRBD1 (6 bases). The CDR3 loop spans 16 amino acids. V lost 5 bases and J lost 8, with 24 bases in between. The germline V gene has CDR1 SGHVS and CDR2 FQNEAQ. The CDR3: CASSLPARMGAEGYTF. In DNA, the CDR3 is TGTGCCAGCAGCCTTCCAGCCCGAATGGGGGCCGAAGGCTACACCTTC.

The chain has TRBV5-1 and TRBJ2-1; TRBD2 aligns across 9 bases. The CDR3 totals 13 residues. Losses at the gene ends were 1 base for V and 13 bases for J; bases not matched to a gene: 6. Germline CDR1 SGHRS, CDR2 YFSETQ. The CDR3 loop reads CASSLNSGRIQFF. In DNA, the CDR3 is TGCGCCAGCAGCTTGAATAGCGGGAGAATTCAGTTCTTC. Drawing the rest from reference TRBV5-1 and TRBJ2-1, the complete variable domain is KAGVTQTPRYLIKTRGQQVTLSCSPISGHRSVSWYQQTPGQGLQFLFEYFSETQRNKGNFPGRFSGRQFSNSRSEMNVSTLELGDSALYLCASSLNSGRIQFFGPGTRLTVL.

This chain connects TRBV7-2 to TRBJ1-5; D is unresolved. V dropped 0 bases and J dropped 3 bases, with 6 bases sitting between them. Germline values: CDR1 SGHTA, CDR2 FQGNSA. CDR3 length equals 14 residues. The CDR3 coding sequence is TGTGCCAGCAGCTTAGCCAGACTCAATCAGCCCCAGCATTTT. Protein: CASSLARLNQPQHF.

This chain links TRBV30 with TRBJ1-5; no clear D gene. Trimming cost V 0 bases and J 9 bases, with 24 bases left between them. The CDR3 runs to 17 residues. Germline loops: CDR1 GTSNPN, CDR2 SVGIG (reference sequence). Here the CDR3 DNA reads TGTGCCTGGAGTGTAGATCGTTTAGGAGATAGATCGGGGCCCCAGCATTTT. Its protein is CAWSVDRLGDRSGPQHF.

V usage is TRBV19 and J usage is TRBJ1-2, with D possibly being TRBD1 (5 bases). This CDR3 has 13 amino acids. Germline CDR1 reads LNHDA; CDR2 reads SQIVND (reference sequence). Trimming pared 5 bases from V and 4 bases from J, leaving 11 bases between. In DNA form, the CDR3 reads TGTGCCAGTAGTTACAGGCCTGGCTATGGCTACACCTTC. Encoded protein: CASSYRPGYGYTF.

The chain is built from TRBV19 and TRBJ2-7; weak D call: TRBD2 (6 bases). CDR3 length: 12 amino acids. Germline V gives CDR1 LNHDA, CDR2 SQIVND (reference sequence). Trimming shortened V by 5 bases and J by 4 bases, and 9 bases separated the two germline ends. The CDR3 loop reads CASSPAGYEQYF. Written as DNA, the CDR3 is TGTGCCAGTAGTCCCGCGGGGTACGAGCAGTACTTC.

This chain links TRBV15 with TRBJ2-3; D is perhaps TRBD2 (5 bases). The germline V gene encodes CDR1 LNHNV and CDR2 YYDKDF (reference sequence). The V gene lost 0 bases and the J gene lost 4 bases, with 11 bases spanning the gap. The CDR3 is made up of 15 amino acids. DNA for the CDR3: TGTGCCACCAGCAGAGATACGTTGGAGGCAGATACGCAGTATTTT. The encoded protein is CATSRDTLEADTQYF.

The chain combines TRBV5-1 with TRBJ2-1, with a possible D match to TRBD2 (6 bases). CDR1 is SGHRS and CDR2 is YFSETQ in the germline V gene. There are 15 residues in the CDR3. V was cut by 2 bases and J by 6 bases, with 15 bases left in between. In DNA form, the CDR3 reads TGCGCCAGCAGCTTACAACCGAGCGGGCCCAATGAGCAGTTCTTC. Its translation: CASSLQPSGPNEQFF.

The V call is TRBV19, the J call TRBJ1-2; 8 bases fit TRBD1. This CDR3 region has 13 residues. Looked up from germline, CDR1 is LNHDA and CDR2 is SQIVND (reference sequence). Losses at the gene ends were 4 bases for V and 10 bases for J; bases not matched to a gene: 8. CDR3 coding DNA: TGTGCCAGTAGTACACACGGGACAGGAGACTACACCTTC. It codes for CASSTHGTGDYTF.

This clone has just a few counts. The chain has TRBV19 and TRBJ2-3, with D possibly being TRBD1 (5 bases). Per germline, CDR1 LNHDA and CDR2 SQIVND (reference sequence). The ends were cut back, 3 bases at V and 3 bases at J, with 10 bases in the middle. The CDR3 is 14 residues long. CDR3 nucleotides: TGTGCCAGTAGTATTACAGGATATACAGATACGCAGTATTTT. Translating it yields CASSITGYTDTQYF.

The count of this clone is one. This sequence joins TRBV6-6 and TRBJ1-5; TRBD1 aligns across 7 bases. The germline V gene encodes CDR1 MNHNY and CDR2 SVGAGI (reference sequence). Trimming removed 6 bases from V and 7 bases from J; junction bases left unmatched: 3. There are 12 residues in the CDR3. The CDR3 here is CASSQQGQPQHF. The CDR3 region has the DNA TGTGCCAGCAGCCAACAGGGGCAGCCCCAGCATTTT.

V gene TRBV9 combines with J gene TRBJ2-5; possible D gene TRBD2, 6 bases. This CDR3 is built from 14 residues. Trimming stripped 0 bases from V and 5 bases from J, with 11 bases between. Germline V gene sequence: CDR1 SGDLS, CDR2 YYNGEE. The CDR3 here is CASSVAGEGETQYF. CDR3 nucleotide sequence: TGTGCCAGCAGCGTAGCGGGAGAAGGTGAGACCCAGTACTTC.

The V and J genes are TRBV5-1 and TRBJ1-2, with no clear D. Germline CDR1 is SGHRS and CDR2 is YFSETQ. V lost 4 bases, J lost 0 bases, and 13 bases lay in between. The length of the CDR3 is 15 residues. The chain's CDR3 is CASSPSTRTNYGYTF. The DNA of the CDR3 is TGCGCCAGCAGCCCTAGTACGAGGACTAACTATGGCTACACCTTC.

This rearrangement joins TRBV27 to TRBJ2-3; no clear D. Germline V CDR1 and CDR2: MNHEY, SMNVEV (reference sequence). This CDR3 contains 11 residues. The ends were cut back, 3 bases at V and 6 bases at J, with 4 bases in the middle. The DNA of the CDR3 is TGTGCCAGCAGTTTGAGGGATACGCAGTATTTT. This sequence encodes CASSLRDTQYF.

J is TRBJ2-1 and V is TRBV10-3; 14 bases align to TRBD2. Germline V gene lookup returns CDR1 ENHRY and CDR2 SYGVKD. This CDR3 spans 16 amino acids. J lost 7 bases, V lost 2 bases, and 4 bases had no gene match. The CDR3, as DNA: TGTGCCATCAGTGAGCCGACTAGCGGGAGGGCTAATGAGCAGTTCTTC. Amino acids: CAISEPTSGRANEQFF.

The chain carries TRBV6-5 and TRBJ2-1, with D perhaps matching TRBD1 (5 bases). Germline-derived CDR1 and CDR2 are MNHEY and SVGAGI. Trimming cost V 11 bases and J 4 bases, with 15 bases left between them. The CDR3 runs to 13 residues. Here the CDR3 reads CACWGLRYNEQFF. The CDR3 bases are TGTGCCTGCTGGGGCCTTAGGTACAATGAGCAGTTCTTC.

CDR3 sequence (DNA): TGTGCCAGCAGTCTAGCGGGAGACGGCAATGAGCAGTTCTTC. Its translation: CASSLAGDGNEQFF. The chain links TRBV6-4 to TRBJ2-1; 10 bases are shared with TRBD2. With V trimmed by 5 bases and J by 6 bases, 4 bases remained unmatched. The CDR3 covers 14 residues. The V gene's germline CDR1 is MRHNA and CDR2 SNTAGT.

Written as DNA, the CDR3 is TGTGCCAGCAGCTCGGACAGGGCGAGGGACTATGGCTACACCTTC. This encodes CASSSDRARDYGYTF. The chain uses TRBV5-6 and TRBJ1-2; the match to TRBD1 covers 8 bases. V lost 3 bases and J lost 3; bases outside the gene matches: 7. Germline V gene sequence: CDR1 SGHDT, CDR2 YYEEEE. The CDR3 covers 15 residues.

V usage is TRBV11-3 and J usage is TRBJ2-5; TRBD1 aligns across 7 bases. Germline CDR1 reads SGHNT; CDR2 reads YENEEA. This CDR3 is built from 16 residues. V trimming: 5 bases; J trimming: 1 base; junction bases outside the gene matches: 10. CDR3 in amino acids: CASSARDSVLQETQYF. The DNA for the CDR3 is TGTGCCAGCAGCGCCCGGGACAGTGTTCTCCAAGAGACCCAGTACTTC.

The gene calls are TRBV12-2 and TRBJ2-4; TRBD1 is the table's D call and was not checked against the DNA. TRBV12-2 counts as a pseudogene. CDR3 length: 19 amino acids. The CDR3 DNA sequence: TGTGCAAGTCGCTCCCCGGGACAGGGAAAGAGATTCGAACGCTTTATTCAGTACTTC. Protein: CASRSPGQGKRFERFIQYF.

The chain couples TRBV5-1 to TRBJ2-1, with 8 nucleotides matching TRBD2. Germline CDR1 is SGHRS and CDR2 is YFSETQ. CDR3 length: 15 residues. V lost 4 bases to trimming and J lost 5 bases; unmatched junction nucleotides: 8. The CDR3 DNA follows: TGCGCCAGCAGCCTGTTAGCGGGAAGTGACAATGAGCAGTTCTTC. This codes for CASSLLAGSDNEQFF.

The rearrangement uses TRBV27 and TRBJ2-2; D may be TRBD2 (5 bases). The V gene lost 4 bases and the J gene lost 5 bases, with 14 bases spanning the gap. The CDR3 totals 15 residues. Germline V gene sequence: CDR1 MNHEY, CDR2 SMNVEV (reference sequence). The CDR3 protein is CASSSKLGITGELFF. For the CDR3, the DNA is TGTGCCAGCAGTTCGAAACTCGGGATTACCGGGGAGCTGTTTTTT.

The CDR3 reads CASTGTSGIKTQYF. The CDR3 DNA reads TGTGCCTCGACCGGGACTAGCGGGATAAAGACCCAGTACTTC. The V call is TRBV30, the J call TRBJ2-5, with TRBD2 matching over 13 bases. Germline CDR1 is GTSNPN and CDR2 is SVGIG (reference sequence). The V and J ends lost 7 bases and 6 bases, in that order; junction bases with no gene match: 8. This CDR3 is 14 amino acids long.